Listed below are T cell receptor beta chains from one sample, sequenced in a study of cytomegalovirus exposure and HLA in healthy donors. Assay: immunoSEQ multiplex PCR; the TCRdb copy retains only in-frame clones and omits some. The table records 75,000 to 95,000 clones, approximately 90% of them present only once. The material sequenced was PBMCs. The receptors were gathered from a man aged 18 to 29 in good health and CMV-seronegative. Each CDR3 is given with its conserved first and last residue. The D gene is left open where the match is weak. Some rows mark clone size as missing; the rest say once, few, many or name a class of expanded clone.

CDR3 length | D gene | clone size | J gene | V gene | CDR3 DNA | CDR3 protein
13 | . | . | TRBJ1-1 | TRBV29-1 | TGCAGCGTTGCTGGACAGTGGGTCACTGAAGCTTTCTTT | CSVAGQWVTEAFF
14 | TRBD2 | once | TRBJ2-7 | TRBV28 | TGTGCCAGCAGCCAAAGCGGGGTTTCCTACGAGCAGTACTTC | CASSQSGVSYEQYF
14 | . | . | TRBJ1-6 | TRBV4-2 | TGTGCCAGCAGCTATGGAACAGGTTCATCACCCCTCCACTTT | CASSYGTGSSPLHF
16 | TRBD2 | . | TRBJ2-3 | TRBV15 | TGTGCCACCAGCAGAGATATTATAGCGGGAAGAGGCACGCAGTATTTT | CATSRDIIAGRGTQYF
16 | TRBD2 | . | TRBJ2-7 | TRBV11-2 | TGTGCCAGCAGCTTTGCAGCGGGAGTGGTTACCTACGAGCAGTACTTC | CASSFAAGVVTYEQYF
12 | . | . | TRBJ1-5 | TRBV5-8 | TGTGCCAGCATGAGGGGCAATCAGCCCCAGCATTTT | CASMRGNQPQHF
17 | . | . | TRBJ1-5 | TRBV19 | TGTGCCAGTAGTAAGATTAGTATGGTGCCCTCGTCCCAGCCCCAGCATTTT | CASSKISMVPSSQPQHF
14 | TRBD2 | once | TRBJ2-3 | TRBV6-5 | TGTGCCAGCAGTCCGACTAGCGGGGGGGGTACGCAGTATTTT | CASSPTSGGGTQYF
15 | . | . | TRBJ1-5 | TRBV28 | TGTGCCAGCAGTCCGAACAGGGTTCAGTTTCAGCCCCAGCATTTT | CASSPNRVQFQPQHF
16 | TRBD2 | . | TRBJ2-2 | TRBV9 | TGTGCCAGCAGCGGGGGACTAGCGGGAGGCACCGGGGAGCTGTTTTTT | CASSGGLAGGTGELFF
13 | . | few | TRBJ2-7 | TRBV9 | TGTGCCAGCAGCGTTAATGGGGGGTTCGAGCAGTACTTC | CASSVNGGFEQYF
13 | . | . | TRBJ1-1 | TRBV9 | TGTGCCAGCAGCGTCCAGTCGGGGGATGAAGCTTTCTTT | CASSVQSGDEAFF
17 | TRBD2 | . | TRBJ2-2 | TRBV7-9 | TGTGCCAGCAGCTTCTTGGGACTAGCGGTGATCACCGGGGAGCTGCTTTTT | CASSFLGLAVITGELLF
15 | . | . | TRBJ1-4 | TRBV6-5 | TGTGCCAGCAGGGGTCTTTTAGCTAAAGATGAAAAACTGTTTTTT | CASRGLLAKDEKLFF
14 | TRBD2 | . | TRBJ2-1 | TRBV29-1 | TGCAGCGTTGAAGCCCTAGCGGGAGGAAATGAGCAGTTCTTC | CSVEALAGGNEQFF
16 | TRBD2 | once | TRBJ2-7 | TRBV7-9 | TGTGCCAGCAGCTTAGCCCGGACTAGCGGGAGGGCCGAGCAGTACTTC | CASSLARTSGRAEQYF
13 | . | . | TRBJ2-5 | TRBV28 | TGTGCCAGCAGGTCAAGTTCTAGCTATAGCCAGTACTTC | CASRSSSSYSQYF
12 | . | . | TRBJ2-5 | TRBV18 | TGTGCCAGCTCACCGGTAGTGGAGACCCAGTACTTC | CASSPVVETQYF
12 | . | . | TRBJ1-1 | TRBV13 | TGTGCCAGCAGCTTAAGCCAGCGTGAGGCTTTCTTT | CASSLSQREAFF
12 | . | . | TRBJ2-7 | TRBV5-5 | TGTGCCAGCAGCTTGACGGGCTACGAGCAGTACTTC | CASSLTGYEQYF
17 | . | . | TRBJ2-7 | TRBV5-1 | TGCGCCAGCAGCACGGGACTCGCGCCCTCGGGGAATGACGAGCAGTACTTC | CASSTGLAPSGNDEQYF
14 | . | . | TRBJ2-3 | TRBV29-1 | TGCAGCGTCCCTACCGCCGGGATCACAGATACGCAGTATTTT | CSVPTAGITDTQYF
15 | . | . | TRBJ2-7 | TRBV13 | TGTGCCAGCAGCCCGCGGCATTGGAGCTCCTACGAGCAGTACTTC | CASSPRHWSSYEQYF
11 | . | . | TRBJ2-5 | TRBV6-1 | TGTGCCAGCAGGAGCTTAGAGACCCAGTACTTC | CASRSLETQYF
14 | TRBD1 | . | TRBJ1-2 | TRBV10-3 | TGTGCCATCAGCCGACAGGGGGAGTCCTATGGCTACACCTTC | CAISRQGESYGYTF
15 | . | . | TRBJ2-3 | TRBV9 | TGTGCCAGCAGCGTAGACGTGAGTAGCACAGATACGCAGTATTTT | CASSVDVSSTDTQYF
15 | . | . | TRBJ1-1 | TRBV30 | TGTGCCTGGAGCGAAGGTCTAGAAGTGAACACTGAAGCTTTCTTT | CAWSEGLEVNTEAFF
13 | . | once | TRBJ2-5 | TRBV6-1 | TGTGCCAGCAGTTCTCAAGGGGGAGAGACCCAGTACTTC | CASSSQGGETQYF
13 | TRBD1 | . | TRBJ1-2 | TRBV29-1 | TGCAGCGTTGGGGACAGGGGTTACTATGGCTACACCTTC | CSVGDRGYYGYTF
14 | TRBD2 | . | TRBJ2-7 | TRBV28 | TGTGCCAGTAACCTTAGCGGGAGCCTCTACGAGCAGTACTTC | CASNLSGSLYEQYF
15 | TRBD1 | . | TRBJ1-3 | TRBV5-6 | TGTGCCAGCAGCGACAGGGGGCGTATAGGAAACACCATATATTTT | CASSDRGRIGNTIYF
16 | TRBD2 | . | TRBJ2-7 | TRBV5-1 | TGCGCCAGCAGCTTTGGGCTAGCGGGAGGTTCCTACGAGCAGTACTTC | CASSFGLAGGSYEQYF
12 | . | few | TRBJ2-7 | TRBV29-1 | TGCAGCGTTTCTCGGGATTTCTACGAGCAGTACTTC | CSVSRDFYEQYF
16 | TRBD1 | . | TRBJ1-1 | TRBV10-3 | TGTGCCATCAGGGGGTCCGGGGGACAGGGGACGACTGAAGCTTTCTTT | CAIRGSGGQGTTEAFF
15 | . | . | TRBJ1-2 | TRBV6-6 | TGTGCCAGCACCTTCACGGGCGGGGGAGGTTATGGCTACACCTTC | CASTFTGGGGYGYTF
12 | . | once | TRBJ1-2 | TRBV6-5 | TGTGCCAGCGGCTGGGTCGGGGATGGCTACACCTTC | CASGWVGDGYTF
13 | . | . | TRBJ2-2 | TRBV27 | TGTGCCAGCAGTTCGACGGGTACCGGGGAGCTGTTTTTT | CASSSTGTGELFF
15 | . | once | TRBJ2-1 | TRBV9 | TGTGCCAGCAGCGTAGAAGCGGCCCAGTACAATGAGCAGTTCTTC | CASSVEAAQYNEQFF
12 | . | . | TRBJ2-3 | TRBV23-1 | TGCGCCAGCAGCCCGGGGACAGATACGCAGTATTTT | CASSPGTDTQYF
15 | . | . | TRBJ2-5 | TRBV5-1 | TGCGCCAGCACCCCCGGGTCTGGATCTCTCGGGACCCAGTACTTC | CASTPGSGSLGTQYF
14 | . | . | TRBJ2-3 | TRBV18 | TGTGCCAGCTCGCTGGGACTGAACACAGATACGCAGTATTTT | CASSLGLNTDTQYF
13 | TRBD1 | . | TRBJ1-2 | TRBV5-4 | TGTGCCAGCAGCTTGCTAGGGGGCCGGGGCTACACCTTC | CASSLLGGRGYTF
15 | TRBD2 | . | TRBJ2-2 | TRBV27 | TGTGCCAGCAGCATACTAGCGGGGAACACCGGGGAGCTGTTTTTT | CASSILAGNTGELFF
15 | TRBD1 | . | TRBJ2-7 | TRBV4-3 | TGCGCCAGCAGCCAACAACGGACAGGGAGCTACGAGCAGTACTTC | CASSQQRTGSYEQYF